This TCR beta chain was recorded in a study of blood T cell repertoires in COVID-19. V was cut by 4 bases and J by 4 bases, with 10 bases left in between. This CDR3 is built from 12 residues. CDR1 and CDR2 from the germline V gene are SQVTM and ANQGSEA. The method was immunoSEQ multiplex PCR; TCRdb's version includes in-frame clones alone and lacks a portion of them. The table lists approximately 130,000 clones, around 85% of them singletons, with around 20% in the top ten. Source material: peripheral blood. This TCR derives from a woman aged 45-65 years who had recovered from COVID-19. The chain uses TRBV29-1 and TRBJ1-2; D perhaps matches TRBD1 (6 bases). CDR3 nucleotides: TGCAGCGTTGCGGTAGGGGGCTATGGCTACACCTTC. Its protein is CSVAVGGYGYTF.